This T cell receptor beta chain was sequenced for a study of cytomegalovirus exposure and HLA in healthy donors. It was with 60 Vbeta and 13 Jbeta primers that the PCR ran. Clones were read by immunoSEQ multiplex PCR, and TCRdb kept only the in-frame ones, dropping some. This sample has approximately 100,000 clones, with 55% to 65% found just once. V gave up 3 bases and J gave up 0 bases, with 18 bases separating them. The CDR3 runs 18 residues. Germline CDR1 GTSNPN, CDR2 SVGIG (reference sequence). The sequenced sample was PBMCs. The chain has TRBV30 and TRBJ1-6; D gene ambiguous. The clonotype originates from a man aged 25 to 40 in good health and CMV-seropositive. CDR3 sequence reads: CAWRVTFRWNSYNSPLHF. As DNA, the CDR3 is TGTGCCTGGAGAGTCACCTTCAGGTGGAACTCCTATAATTCACCCCTCCACTTT.